This TCR beta chain emerged from a study of T cell responses to AZD1222 COVID-19 vaccine. The protocol was immunoSEQ multiplex PCR, while the TCRdb copy is restricted to in-frame clones and leaves out a portion. Altogether under 150,000 clones are present, more than 85% being singletons, with the ten largest covering roughly 2.3%. This CDR3 comprises 18 residues. The V gene's germline CDR1 is SSHAT and CDR2 FNYEAQ (reference sequence). Points from the study as a whole: Increased Spike-specific TCR breadth and depth were observed after two AZD1222 doses.

Regarding this clone: Its antigen is not known. Its ends do not fully match the called genes, so a read error is possible.

The chain uses TRBV7-7 and TRBJ1-4, with no clear D. The TCR comes from an adult in good health. The material was peripheral blood, obtained on day 0 of AZD1222 vaccination. The DNA of the CDR3 is TGTGCTAGCAGCTCTGAAGCTGGTCCTTTTGCAACTAATGAAAAACTGTTTTTT. Its translation: CASSSEAGPFATNEKLFF.